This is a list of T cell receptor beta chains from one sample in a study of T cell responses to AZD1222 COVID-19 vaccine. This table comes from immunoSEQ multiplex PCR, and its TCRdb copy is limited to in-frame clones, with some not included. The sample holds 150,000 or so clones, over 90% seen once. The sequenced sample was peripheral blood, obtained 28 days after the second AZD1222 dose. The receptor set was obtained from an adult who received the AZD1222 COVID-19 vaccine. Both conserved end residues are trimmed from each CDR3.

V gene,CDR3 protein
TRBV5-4,ASSLLAGGRSETQY
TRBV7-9,ASTWDSYNEQF
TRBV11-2,ASRSMRSGNTIY
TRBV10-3,AISGGTGASPLH
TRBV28,ASSPPTGRNTEAF
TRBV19,ASSIWGWPQH
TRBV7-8,ASSFDRDSGNTIY
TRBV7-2,ASSVALAAF
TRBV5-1,ASSLRLAGGNTGELF
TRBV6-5,ASSSGQYNEQF
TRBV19,ASSIGYNSPLH
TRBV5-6,ASSSPPLAVLGADTQY
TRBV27,ASSVYGASGANVLT
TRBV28,ASSLDREFYSNQPQH